These T cell receptor beta chains were read from a single sample in a study of cytomegalovirus exposure and HLA in healthy donors. The method was immunoSEQ multiplex PCR; TCRdb's version includes in-frame clones alone and lacks a portion of them. The sample has over 200,000 clones, approximately 88% seen once. Sequencing input: PBMCs. These receptors came from a woman in her 30s in good health and CMV-seropositive. Each CDR3 is given with its conserved first and last residue. A D gene is named only where the DNA matches it firmly. Clone size is not always given. Where it is, it says once, few, many or a class for expanded clones.

j_call d_call clone_size v_call cdr3_aa cdr3_nt
TRBJ1-2 - few TRBV5-4 CASSWLDRPGYTF TGTGCCAGCAGCTGGCTAGACCGTCCTGGCTACACCTTC
TRBJ1-4 TRBD1 - TRBV25-1 CASSGWTGSHEKLFF TGTGCCAGCAGTGGGTGGACAGGGTCGCACGAAAAACTGTTTTTT
TRBJ2-7 - - TRBV6-5 CASSRDLSHYEQYF TGTGCCAGCAGTCGGGACTTATCGCACTACGAGCAGTACTTC
TRBJ1-2 - - TRBV6-1 CASSGRGTANYGYTF TGTGCCAGCAGTGGTCGCGGGACGGCTAACTATGGCTACACCTTC
TRBJ2-4 TRBD1 - TRBV25-1 CAGYPGQGDPIAKNIQYF TGTGCCGGGTACCCGGGACAGGGGGACCCAATAGCCAAAAACATTCAGTACTTC
TRBJ1-2 TRBD1 - TRBV11-2 CASSPGTDYGYTF TGTGCCAGCAGCCCAGGGACAGACTATGGCTACACCTTC
TRBJ2-7 TRBD2 - TRBV6-5 CASSAASSGRREQYF TGTGCCAGCAGTGCCGCGTCTAGCGGGAGAAGAGAGCAGTACTTC
TRBJ1-1 - - TRBV5-1 CASSLDGSEAFF TGCGCCAGCAGCTTGGACGGATCTGAAGCTTTCTTT
TRBJ1-1 - - TRBV30 CAWNVQGGTEAFF TGTGCCTGGAACGTACAGGGTGGCACTGAAGCTTTCTTT
TRBJ1-1 - - TRBV27 CASSLKENTEAFF TGTGCCAGCAGTTTAAAGGAGAACACTGAAGCTTTCTTT
TRBJ2-7 - - TRBV28 CASSTRVGEQYF TGTGCCAGCAGCACCAGGGTAGGCGAGCAGTACTTC
TRBJ2-6 - once TRBV23-1 CASSQYVRDSGANVLTF TGCGCCAGCAGTCAATATGTTCGTGACTCTGGGGCCAACGTCCTGACTTTC
TRBJ2-2 - - TRBV28 CASSSLPGTGELFF TGTGCCAGCAGTTCCTTACCTGGTACCGGGGAGCTGTTTTTT
TRBJ2-2 - - TRBV27 CAIGESNTGELFF TGTGCCATAGGAGAATCTAACACCGGGGAGCTGTTTTTT
TRBJ1-1 TRBD1 - TRBV28 CASSVDRGPTEAFF TGTGCCAGCAGTGTAGACAGGGGGCCCACTGAAGCTTTCTTT
TRBJ2-3 - - TRBV6-5 CATLRVGPTDTQYF TGTGCCACCCTTCGGGTAGGTCCCACAGATACGCAGTATTTT
TRBJ2-2 - - TRBV27 CASSLSWGAGELFF TGTGCCAGCAGTTTATCTTGGGGGGCCGGGGAGCTGTTTTTT
TRBJ1-2 - - TRBV9 CASSSRTDNYGYTF TGTGCCAGCAGCTCCCGGACGGATAACTATGGCTACACCTTC
TRBJ2-7 TRBD2 - TRBV30 CAWNIAGNEQYF TGTGCCTGGAATATAGCGGGAAACGAGCAGTACTTC
TRBJ2-5 TRBD2 - TRBV7-2 CASSLGTSGEETQYF TGTGCCAGCAGCTTGGGGACTAGCGGGGAAGAGACCCAGTACTTC
TRBJ1-5 - - TRBV19 CASSAQGGQPQHF TGTGCCAGTAGTGCACAGGGCGGTCAGCCCCAGCATTTT
TRBJ2-5 - - TRBV11-2 CASSLVGRSEETQYF TGTGCCAGCAGCTTAGTTGGAAGATCGGAAGAGACCCAGTACTTC
TRBJ1-1 - - TRBV7-9 CASSTLVGLNTEAFF TGTGCCAGCAGCACCCTTGTGGGGCTGAACACTGAAGCTTTCTTT
TRBJ2-7 - - TRBV9 CASSSLQGSYEQYF TGTGCCAGCAGCTCATTGCAGGGGAGCTACGAGCAGTACTTC
TRBJ1-4 TRBD1 - TRBV2 CASTGQMNEKLFF TGTGCCAGCACGGGACAGATGAATGAAAAACTGTTTTTT
TRBJ1-2 - few TRBV27 CASSSTDTRNTRGNYGYTF TGTGCCAGCAGCTCGACGGACACCCGGAACACAAGGGGTAACTATGGCTACACCTTC
TRBJ2-7 TRBD1 - TRBV5-1 CASSGRTGPYEQYF TGCGCCAGCAGCGGTCGGACAGGGCCCTACGAGCAGTACTTC
TRBJ2-7 TRBD1 - TRBV9 CASSVDPTGWSYEQYF TGTGCCAGCAGCGTGGACCCGACAGGGTGGTCCTACGAGCAGTACTTC
TRBJ2-1 - - TRBV6-1 CASSTGMGVNEQFF TGTGCCAGCAGTACGGGCATGGGGGTAAATGAGCAGTTCTTC
TRBJ1-2 - - TRBV6-5 CASSPGFGYTF TGTGCCAGCAGTCCAGGGTTTGGCTACACCTTC
TRBJ2-2 TRBD1 - TRBV5-1 CASSLGTGRTGELFF TGCGCCAGCAGCTTGGGGACAGGGAGGACCGGGGAGCTGTTTTTT